This T cell receptor beta chain comes out of a study of cytotoxic CD8 clonotypes in ibrutinib-treated CLL. TCRdb's table, derived via immunoSEQ multiplex PCR, lists solely in-frame clones and lacks some. The sample holds 45,000 to 60,000 clones, roughly 50% seen once. Trimming cost V 3 bases and J 2 bases, with 9 bases left between them. CDR3 length equals 14 residues. Looked up from germline, CDR1 is ENHRY and CDR2 is SYGVKD. This specimen consisted of PBMCs, obtained after 24 months of ibrutinib treatment. This clonotype was obtained from a human donor with chronic lymphocytic leukemia. The V call is TRBV10-3, the J call TRBJ2-3; D remains unclear. The CDR3 loop is CAISDSQYTDTQYF. In DNA, the CDR3 is TGTGCCATCAGTGATAGCCAATACACAGATACGCAGTATTTT.